Only one count was recorded for the clone carrying this T cell receptor (beta chain). Its matching antigen is unknown. Using immunoSEQ multiplex PCR, the repertoire was profiled, and TCRdb retains in-frame clones only, with some absent. The table shows more than 9,000 clones, with 65% to 85% occurring only once. The sample belongs to a study of OX40 agonist ivuxolimab in advanced cancers. Overall study context: Partial responses, seen in three patients, involved one hepatocellular carcinoma and two cutaneous melanomas.

Study observations and caveats: Among patients with partial responses at 0.1-3.0 mg/kg, clonal expansion was among the lowest. The authors also found low normalized T-cell clonal expansion in some nonresponders.

Trimming took 8 bases from V and 0 from J; bases not matched to a gene: 11. The CDR3 consists of 18 residues. Germline-derived CDR1 and CDR2 are SGHVS and FQNEAQ. The source is an adult with an advanced solid tumor such as melanoma, head and neck, liver or kidney cancer. This chain links TRBV7-8 with TRBJ2-1, with 12 nucleotides matching TRBD2. The sequencing used CD4+ or CD8+ T cells sorted from blood, collected in a trial of the OX40 agonist ivuxolimab. The CDR3 coding sequence is TGTGCCAGCGGGCGGGATACTAGCGGGGGGAGCTCCTACAATGAGCAGTTCTTC. Amino acids: CASGRDTSGGSSYNEQFF. The whole variable domain, filled in from reference TRBV7-8 and TRBJ2-1, reads GAGVSQSPRYKVAKRGQDVALRCDPISGHVSLFWYQQALGQGPEFLTYFQNEAQLDKSGLPSDRFFAERPEGSVSTLKIQRTQQEDSAVYLCASGRDTSGGSSYNEQFFGPGTRLTVL.